The following is a T cell receptor (beta chain) sequence with its context. Its antigen remains unknown. The data are from a study of response to subunit inactivated influenza vaccine. General observations from the study: Seasonal influenza vaccination, on each occasion, was suggested by the authors to recruit few new T cells.

TCRdb reprocessed the RT-PCR reads via MiXCR and lists one record per CDR3 protein. The sample yields about 570,000 distinct CDR3 sequences, about an eighth seen once. CDR3 length equals 16 residues. Germline V gene data show CDR1 as SGHTA and CDR2 as FQGNSA. Trimming took 6 bases from V and 4 from J; bases not matched to a gene: 9. This specimen consisted of PBMCs from blood, obtained on the day of vaccination. The receptor comes from a man aged 50-59 years who received an inactivated influenza vaccine. V and J are TRBV7-2 and TRBJ2-1; 10 bases fit TRBD2. CDR3 nucleotides: TGTGCCAGCAGTCCAAATCTAGCGGGAGCTTACAATGAGCAGTTCTTC. It translates to CASSPNLAGAYNEQFF. Full variable domain (missing parts from reference TRBV7-2 and TRBJ2-1): GAGVSQSPSNKVTEKGKDVELRCDPISGHTALYWYRQSLGQGLEFLIYFQGNSAPDKSGLPSDRFSAERTGGSVSTLTIQRTQQEDSAVYLCASSPNLAGAYNEQFFGPGTRLTVL.